The 3 T cell receptor beta chains below come from one sample, sequenced in a study of human T cells and chemical hapten exposure. The time point here: pre-sensitization, week 0. Treatment: therapeutic diphenylcyclopropenone sensitization with weekly scalp DPC. One entry per CDR3 protein, called by TCRdb with MiXCR from the RACE reads. Of 90,000 or so distinct CDR3 sequences in the sample, 7.5% to 9.5% are singletons; the top ten hold 2.6%. This sample comprised whole blood, obtained in connection with sensitization to the hapten diphenylcyclopropenone (DPC). Receptor source: a man aged 40-55 years with alopecia areata. Some clones in this sample may be carry-over from other donors' samples.

The CDR3 sequence is CASSSRDRGAGANVLTF. The CDR3 nucleotides are TGTGCCAGCAGCTCCCGGGACAGGGGGGCTGGGGCCAACGTCCTGACTTTC. This chain uses TRBV7-9 with TRBJ2-6; 11 bases match TRBD1. The V gene end was trimmed by 4 bases and the J gene end by 2 bases; junction bases not matched to a gene: 4. This CDR3 comprises 17 residues. From germline, CDR1 is SEHNR and CDR2 FQNEAQ (reference sequence).

The gene calls are TRBV28 and TRBJ2-7; the D gene is possibly TRBD2 (6 bases). Trimming stripped 2 bases from V and 5 bases from J, with 10 bases between. This CDR3 spans 13 amino acids. Germline V gene lookup returns CDR1 MDHEN and CDR2 SYDVKM. The CDR3 spells CASSLQTGDEQYV. In DNA, the CDR3 is TGTGCCAGCAGTTTACAGACGGGGGACGAGCAGTACGTC.

This clonotype has a handful of counts. The J gene is TRBJ2-7, the V gene TRBV7-6, with D tentatively TRBD1 or TRBD2 (5 bases each). V was trimmed by 1 base and J by 6 bases, leaving 16 bases between them. Germline values: CDR1 SGHVS, CDR2 FNYEAQ. The CDR3 totals 15 residues. CDR3 in amino acids: CASSLGDGIRGEQYF. The CDR3, as DNA: TGTGCCAGCAGCTTAGGGGACGGTATAAGGGGCGAGCAGTACTTC. Full variable domain (rest looked up from reference TRBV7-6 and TRBJ2-7): GAGVSQSPRYKVTKRGQDVALRCDPISGHVSLYWYRQALGQGPEFLTYFNYEAQQDKSGLPNDRFSAERPEGSISTLTIQRTEQRDSAMYRCASSLGDGIRGEQYFGPGTRLTVT.